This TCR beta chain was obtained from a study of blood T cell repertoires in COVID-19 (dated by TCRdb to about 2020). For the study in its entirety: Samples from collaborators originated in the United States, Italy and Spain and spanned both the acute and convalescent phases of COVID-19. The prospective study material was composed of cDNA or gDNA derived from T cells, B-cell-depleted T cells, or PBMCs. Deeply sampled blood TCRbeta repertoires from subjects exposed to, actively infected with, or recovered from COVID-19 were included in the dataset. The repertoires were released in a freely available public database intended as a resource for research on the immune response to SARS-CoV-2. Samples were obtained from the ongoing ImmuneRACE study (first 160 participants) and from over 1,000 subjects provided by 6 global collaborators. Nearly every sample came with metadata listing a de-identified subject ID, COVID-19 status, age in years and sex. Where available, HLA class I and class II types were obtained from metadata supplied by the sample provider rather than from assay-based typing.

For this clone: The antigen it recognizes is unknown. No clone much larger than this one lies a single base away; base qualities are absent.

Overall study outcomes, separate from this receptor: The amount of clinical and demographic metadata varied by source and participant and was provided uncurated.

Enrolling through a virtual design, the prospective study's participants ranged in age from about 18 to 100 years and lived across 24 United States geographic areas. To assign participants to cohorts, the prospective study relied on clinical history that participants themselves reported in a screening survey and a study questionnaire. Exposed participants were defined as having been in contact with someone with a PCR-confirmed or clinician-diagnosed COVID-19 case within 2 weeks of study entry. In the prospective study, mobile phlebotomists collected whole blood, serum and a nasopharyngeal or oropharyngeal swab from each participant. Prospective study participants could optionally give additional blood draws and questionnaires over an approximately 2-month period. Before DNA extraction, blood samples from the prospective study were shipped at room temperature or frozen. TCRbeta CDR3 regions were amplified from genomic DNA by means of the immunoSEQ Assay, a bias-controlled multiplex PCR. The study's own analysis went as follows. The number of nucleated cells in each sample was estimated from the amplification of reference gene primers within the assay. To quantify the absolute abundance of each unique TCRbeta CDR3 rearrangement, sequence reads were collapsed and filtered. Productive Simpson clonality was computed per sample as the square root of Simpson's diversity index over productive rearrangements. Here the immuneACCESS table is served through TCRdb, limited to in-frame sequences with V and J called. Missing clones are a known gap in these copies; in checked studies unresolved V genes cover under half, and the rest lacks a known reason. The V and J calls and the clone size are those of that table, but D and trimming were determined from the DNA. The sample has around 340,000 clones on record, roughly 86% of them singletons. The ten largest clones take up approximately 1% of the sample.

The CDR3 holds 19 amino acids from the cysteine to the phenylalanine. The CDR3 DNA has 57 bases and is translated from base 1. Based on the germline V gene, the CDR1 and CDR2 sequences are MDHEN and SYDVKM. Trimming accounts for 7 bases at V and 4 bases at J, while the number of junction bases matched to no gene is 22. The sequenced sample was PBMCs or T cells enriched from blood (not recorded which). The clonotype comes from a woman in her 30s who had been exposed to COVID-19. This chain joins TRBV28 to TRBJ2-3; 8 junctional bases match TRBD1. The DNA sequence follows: TGTGCCAGCACCCCTTTGCGGGCCCGGACAGGGAGTTTTGCAGATACGCAGTATTTT. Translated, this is CASTPLRARTGSFADTQYF. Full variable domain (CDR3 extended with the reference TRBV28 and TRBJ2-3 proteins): DVKVTQSSRYLVKRTGEKVFLECVQDMDHENMFWYRQDPGLGLRLIYFSYDVKMKEKGDIPEGYSVSREKKERFSLILESASTNQTSMYLCASTPLRARTGSFADTQYFGPGTRLTVL.